These 15 T cell receptor beta chains were all obtained from the same sample, sequenced in a study of OX40 agonist ivuxolimab in advanced cancers. Using immunoSEQ multiplex PCR, the repertoire was profiled, and TCRdb retains in-frame clones only, with some absent. The data show more than 30,000 clones, 70% to 90% seen once. Sequencing used CD4+ or CD8+ T cells sorted from blood, obtained in a trial of the OX40 agonist ivuxolimab. Receptors originate from an adult with an advanced solid tumor such as melanoma, head and neck, liver or kidney cancer.

The chain carries TRBV5-4 and TRBJ1-1; TRBD1 might be the D (5 bases). V was cut by 7 bases and J by 6 bases, with 22 bases left in between. Germline-derived CDR1 and CDR2 are SGHNT and YYREEE (reference sequence). CDR3 length equals 15 residues. The CDR3 spells CASLPQGGRMAEAFF. For the CDR3, the DNA is TGTGCCAGCTTGCCCCAGGGCGGGCGTATGGCTGAAGCTTTCTTT.

The chain links TRBV5-1 to TRBJ2-5, with 13 bases identical to TRBD2. Germline trimming cut 4 bases from V and 5 bases from J; bases unmatched to any gene: 8. The V gene's germline CDR1 is SGHRS and CDR2 YFSETQ. The CDR3 consists of 16 residues. CDR3: CASSLTGTSGAETQYF. Here the CDR3 DNA reads TGCGCCAGCAGCCTGACCGGGACTAGCGGGGCGGAGACCCAGTACTTC.

The chain is built from TRBV10-3 and TRBJ1-2, with D possibly being TRBD1 (5 bases). The CDR3 is 21 residues long. Trimming stripped 6 bases from V and 5 bases from J, with 37 bases between. Germline CDR1 and CDR2: ENHRY and SYGVKD. CDR3 protein: CAIRSSAGSGQGGSLFYGYTF. The CDR3 bases are TGTGCCATCAGATCCTCAGCGGGAAGTGGGCAGGGAGGATCCCTCTTTTATGGCTACACCTTC.

The genes are TRBV10-3 and TRBJ2-7, with D hard to call. Germline lookup yields CDR1 ENHRY and CDR2 SYGVKD. CDR3 length equals 11 residues. Trimming removed 3 bases at V and 3 bases at J, with 3 bases between. CDR3 region: CAISDDYEQYF. The CDR3 DNA sequence: TGTGCCATCAGTGATGACTACGAGCAGTACTTC.

This sequence joins TRBV7-9 and TRBJ2-7; D gene unclear. The CDR3 spans 11 residues. CDR1 SEHNR and CDR2 FQNEAQ come from the germline V gene (reference sequence). V was pared by 5 bases and J by 3 bases, with 5 bases between. CDR3 DNA: TGTGCCAGCAGCGACCTCTACGAGCAGTACTTC. This sequence encodes CASSDLYEQYF.

This chain links TRBV9 with TRBJ2-5; TRBD1 matches 8 bases. The DNA end is more similar to TRBJ2-7, so the J call may be wrong. Germline CDR1 reads SGDLS; CDR2 reads YYNGEE. This CDR3 has 16 amino acids. The chain's CDR3 is CASSVGQGGISYEQYF. Written as DNA, the CDR3 is TGTGCCAGCAGCGTTGGACAGGGTGGGATCTCCTACGAGCAGTACTTC.

V usage is TRBV6-1 and J usage is TRBJ1-1; 7 bases map to TRBD1. Germline V gene lookup returns CDR1 MNHNS and CDR2 SASEGT. The V gene end was trimmed by 8 bases and the J gene end by 3 bases; junction bases not matched to a gene: 9. The CDR3 contains 14 residues. CDR3: CASQTGTAYTEAFF. In DNA form, the CDR3 reads TGTGCCAGCCAGACCGGGACAGCCTACACTGAAGCTTTCTTT.

J is TRBJ1-2 and V is TRBV6-1; unclear D gene. Between the trimmed V and J ends, which lost 7 bases and 2 bases, there was a span of 8 bases. The germline V gene has CDR1 MNHNS and CDR2 SASEGT. The CDR3 length is 12 residues. This chain's CDR3 is CASISLNYGYTF. CDR3 bases: TGTGCCAGCATAAGCCTCAACTATGGCTACACCTTC.

The chain couples TRBV7-9 to TRBJ2-1, with a tentative D call TRBD2 (5 bases). Trimming took 1 base from V and 7 from J, leaving 14 bases between them. Per germline, CDR1 SEHNR and CDR2 FQNEAQ (reference sequence). The CDR3 has 15 amino acids. The CDR3 sequence is CASSLDPGRVNEQFF. In nucleotides, the CDR3 is TGTGCCAGCAGCTTAGACCCGGGGAGAGTGAATGAGCAGTTCTTC.

The chain links TRBV9 to TRBJ2-5, with TRBD1 matching over 7 bases. The CDR3 consists of 16 residues. The J segment lost 0 bases and the V segment lost 1 base, leaving 6 bases of the junction unmatched. The germline gives CDR1 SGDLS, CDR2 YYNGEE. In nucleotides, the CDR3 is TGTGCCAGCAGCGTATCGTCTGGACAGGACCAAGAGACCCAGTACTTC. Its protein is CASSVSSGQDQETQYF.

V is TRBV6-1 and J is TRBJ2-7; 10 nucleotides agree with TRBD1. V lost 8 bases to trimming and J lost 4 bases; unmatched junction nucleotides: 8. The CDR3 totals 14 residues. Per the germline V gene, CDR1 is MNHNS and CDR2 is SASEGT. CDR3 in amino acids: CASPPTGGGYEQYF. Here the CDR3 DNA reads TGTGCCAGCCCCCCGACAGGGGGCGGTTACGAGCAGTACTTC.

The rearrangement links TRBV6-5 to TRBJ2-7; TRBD1 aligns across 7 bases. J was trimmed by 5 bases and V by 6 bases; bases with no gene match: 13. This CDR3 has 15 amino acids. CDR1 MNHEY and CDR2 SVGAGI come from the germline V gene. Here the CDR3 DNA reads TGTGCCAGCAGAGCCGCGACAGGGTACGGGAACGAGCAGTACTTC. Its translation is CASRAATGYGNEQYF.

This clone was recorded once. This chain connects TRBV6-1 to TRBJ1-2; the D gene is possibly TRBD1 (6 bases). Germline V gene lookup returns CDR1 MNHNS and CDR2 SASEGT. The CDR3 runs 12 residues. Trimming cost V 6 bases and J 8 bases, with 13 bases left between them. The CDR3, as DNA: TGTGCCAGCAGCCTCACAGGGCTGGGCTACACCTTC. It is translated as CASSLTGLGYTF.

The chain couples TRBV2 to TRBJ2-2; D tentatively reads TRBD1 or TRBD2 (6 bases each). Trimming stripped 2 bases from V and 2 bases from J, with 18 bases between. CDR3 size: 18 residues. CDR1 is SNHLY and CDR2 is FYNNEI in the germline V gene. The chain's CDR3 is CASSESFRGQRNTGELFF. In DNA form, the CDR3 reads TGTGCCAGCAGTGAATCGTTCCGGGGGCAGAGAAACACCGGGGAGCTGTTTTTT.

This clone was seen a single time. The chain recombines TRBV11-2 with TRBJ1-1, with 9 bases fitting TRBD1. Germline V gives CDR1 SGHAT, CDR2 FQNNGV. CDR3 length equals 17 residues. After removal of 5 bases from V and 5 bases from J, the junction contained 15 bases not matched to a gene. The CDR3 nucleotides are TGTGCCAGCAGCGTAACCGGGACAGGGTTTTTGTGGACTGAAGCTTTCTTT. Protein sequence: CASSVTGTGFLWTEAFF.